These 4 T cell receptor beta chains came from one sample sequenced in a study of shared clonotypes between healthy human individuals (dated by TCRdb to between 2020 and 2021). For the CD8 naive samples, CD45RO-negative cells were positively selected for CCR7, yielding a CD45RA+CCR7+ population from which TemRA cells were excluded. Libraries were constructed by the immunoSEQ multiplex PCR assay. TCRdb holds this immuneACCESS table with in-frame rearrangements only. Some clones are missing; in checked studies, unresolved V genes explain under half, and the rest has no known cause. The sample table shows about 1,800,000 clones, and about 95% are seen once. The top ten constitute 0.95% to 1.5% of the sample. Sequencing was carried out using naive CD8+ T cells sorted from blood. Interpreted using the paper, the cell subset or site label stands for: CD45RA+CCR7+. These receptor sequences come from a young man in good health.

In this sample, this clone turned up a few times. The chain employs TRBV25-1 and TRBJ1-2, with a weak D call TRBD1 (5 bases). V lost 4 bases, J lost 7 bases, and 10 bases lay in between. This CDR3 is 12 amino acids long. Germline V gene sequence: CDR1 MGHDK, CDR2 SYGVNS. The CDR3 coding sequence is TGTGCCAGCAGTGGTTACGGGGGTGGCTACACCTTC. Protein: CASSGYGGGYTF.

Note on this clone: The junction departs from germline at one end; a sequencing error may be responsible. Additional DNA sequences in this sample encode the identical CDR3. The chain joins TRBV11-2 to TRBJ2-7, with 9 positions matching TRBD1. The CDR3 has 14 amino acids. From germline, CDR1 is SGHAT and CDR2 FQNNGV. The CDR3 sequence is CASSLGTGSYEQYF. The DNA for the CDR3 is TGTGCCAGCAGTTTAGGGACAGGGTCCTACGAGCAGTACTTC.

The chain couples TRBV25-1 to TRBJ2-5; TRBD1 is a possible D gene (5 bases). Germline-derived CDR1 and CDR2 are MGHDK and SYGVNS. CDR3 size: 13 residues. V dropped 5 bases and J dropped 7 bases, with 14 bases sitting between them. CDR3 nucleotide sequence: TGTGCCAGCAGTACCACAGGACACGGGACCCAGTACTTC. This encodes CASSTTGHGTQYF.

In regard to this clone: The sample carries other DNA sequences with the same CDR3. The rearrangement uses TRBV4-1 and TRBJ2-7; 7 positions agree with TRBD2. The CDR3 covers 16 residues. The J segment lost 0 bases and the V segment lost 0 bases, leaving 5 bases of the junction unmatched. Germline V gives CDR1 MGHRA, CDR2 YSYEKL. The CDR3 sequence: CASSQELGGGSYEQYF. The CDR3 region has the DNA TGCGCCAGCAGCCAAGAATTAGGCGGGGGCTCCTACGAGCAGTACTTC.